This T cell receptor beta chain appears in the sequencing data of a study of OX40 agonist ivuxolimab in advanced cancers. Germline-derived CDR1 and CDR2 are LNHDA and SQIVND (reference sequence). The V gene end was trimmed by 6 bases and the J gene end by 1 base; junction bases not matched to a gene: 3. The CDR3 length is 13 residues. Sequencing used immunoSEQ multiplex PCR; TCRdb keeps in-frame clones, though not all of them. This sample yields tens of thousands of clones, of which around 84% are seen a single time; approximately 6.5% belongs to the top ten. This clone was counted only a few times. The sequence was collected from an adult with an advanced solid tumor such as melanoma, head and neck, liver or kidney cancer. This chain joins TRBV19 and TRBJ2-7, with TRBD2 matching over 7 bases. Sample: CD4+ or CD8+ T cells sorted from blood, taken in a trial of the OX40 agonist ivuxolimab. CDR3 sequence reads: CASSRTSSYEQYF. The CDR3 nucleotides are TGTGCCAGTAGCAGGACTAGTTCCTACGAGCAGTACTTC. The full variable domain, with the rest looked up from reference TRBV19 and TRBJ2-7, is DGGITQSPKYLFRKEGQNVTLSCEQNLNHDAMYWYRQDPGQGLRLIYYSQIVNDFQKGDIAEGYSVSREKKESFPLTVTSAQKNPTAFYLCASSRTSSYEQYFGPGTRLTVT.